The clone carrying this T cell receptor beta chain was counted many times. Its matching antigen is unknown. Germline loops: CDR1 MNHEY, CDR2 SMNVEV (reference sequence). The CDR3 runs 13 residues. V dropped 11 bases and J dropped 7 bases, with 17 bases sitting between them. Profiling relied on immunoSEQ multiplex PCR, and the TCRdb table lists in-frame clones only, not all of them. The sample has around 990,000 clones, approximately 77% seen once; the top ten hold 0.89%. The sample belongs to a study of shared clonotypes between healthy human individuals. Study-level information: CD4 naive cells filled three plates per donor, CD4 memory three, CD8 naive two and CD8 memory one.

Study-wide results and limits: It was the non-shared clonotypes that had lower generation probabilities than clonotypes shared by all four donors. The study generally estimated greater richness for naive than memory subsets. Approximately 5% was the fraction of naive CD4 clonotypes found shared across several donors.

The V gene is TRBV27, the J gene TRBJ2-2; tentatively, D is TRBD2 (7 bases). The TCR was taken from a man younger than 35 in good health. Some clones in this sample may be carry-over from other donors' samples. The specimen was memory CD4+ T cells from PBMCs. Subset defined: CD45RA-negative fraction. CDR3 protein: CAAHTGGGGELFF. The CDR3 DNA reads TGTGCCGCTCATACGGGGGGCGGCGGGGAGCTGTTTTTT.